The T cell receptor (beta chain) under discussion was sequenced for a study of vaccination and CD4 T cells after COVID-19. Overall study: Median time from second vaccine dose to sampling was about 70 days (14 to 241).

This CDR3 region has 12 residues. Trimming stripped 3 bases from V and 6 bases from J, with 8 bases between. Germline lookup yields CDR1 SGHAT and CDR2 FQDESV (reference sequence). As regards this clonotype: Its matching antigen is unknown.

The treatment is: roughly 11-day PBMC culture with coronavirus spike peptide pools or control peptides (ViraFEST assay). The Oncomine TCR Beta short-read assay was what sequenced the DNA obtained from cultured CD4+ T cells. Genomic DNA was isolated from cultured CD4+ T cells. From the PCR reads, TCRdb called clonotypes with MiXCR, one entry per CDR3 protein. Of 9,000 to 13,000 distinct CDR3 sequences in the sample, 45% to 60% were seen once. The sequenced material came from CD4+ T cells from blood, cultured in vitro. J is TRBJ1-2 and V is TRBV11-1; D is perhaps TRBD1 (5 bases). This TCR was sampled from a human donor who had recovered from COVID-19. In DNA form, the CDR3 reads TGTGCCAGCAGCTTGGTGGGGGATGGCTACACCTTC. It translates to CASSLVGDGYTF.